This TCR beta chain was sequenced during a study of Graves' ophthalmopathy and Graves' hyperthyroidism (dated by TCRdb to the late 2010s). For the study in its entirety: Peripheral blood was collected at initial diagnosis, before any treatment. The study used TCR beta repertoire signatures to distinguish Graves' ophthalmopathy from Graves' hyperthyroidism and to predict progression to ophthalmopathy. In total, approximately 130 blood samples were TCR-sequenced: 40 to 45 ophthalmopathy, some 80 hyperthyroidism and some 17 hyperthyroidism-to-ophthalmopathy patients. To explore V-J signatures that separate ophthalmopathy from hyperthyroidism, a discovery set of fewer than 110 patients was enrolled, consisting of 40 to 45 with ophthalmopathy and some 56 with stable hyperthyroidism. The independent validation cohort included about 19 hyperthyroidism patients plus 17 patients who later progressed from hyperthyroidism to ophthalmopathy. In about six hyperthyroidism patients, the T-cell repertoire of thyroid tissue was compared with the T-cell repertoire of blood. Following sample collection, hyperthyroidism patients were given methimazole at a starting dose of 30 mg daily, and ophthalmopathy patients were given high-dose intravenous methylprednisolone. The paper as a whole reports these results and caveats: Ophthalmopathy was separated from stable hyperthyroidism by the 13-signature model with just under 90% sensitivity and just under 84% specificity in cross-validation and with 80%/75% in the test set. Sample size was not statistically predetermined, and group allocation was not concealed from the investigators. Most expanded thyroid clonotypes with frequency above 0.001 were also detected in blood, suggesting blood repertoires may reflect the thyroid immune response. In validation, the model predicted ophthalmopathy progression with about 71% sensitivity and about 73% specificity; 12 predicted patients were CT-confirmed with GO in a median of roughly 6.8 months.

This clonotype appeared many times. Which antigen it targets is not known. No much larger clonotype is one base removed from it; base qualities were not supplied. Patients with ophthalmopathy had moderately to severely active disease, with a Clinical Activity Score of 3 or more, a NOSPECS grade of 4 or more, and a disease duration of less than 3 months. Patients were excluded if they had other autoimmune diseases, uncontrolled infections, pregnancy or lactation. Clinical symptoms, serum thyroxine, TRAb, thyroid ultrasound and orbital computed tomography were used for diagnosis. Using Ficoll-Paque density gradient centrifugation, PBMCs were isolated from over 8.5 ml of fresh peripheral blood. Total RNA was extracted with Trizol reagent and quality-checked on an Agilent 2100 Bioanalyzer. For repertoire sequencing, TCR beta CDR3 regions were amplified from RNA transcripts. The first round was an RT-PCR using HTBI primers with the Qiagen OneStep RT-PCR kit, and this first round was followed by a second-round multiplex PCR, then size selection and purification. Libraries were sequenced paired-end with 100 bp reads on an Illumina HiSeq2000. On the study's bioinformatics: SOAPnuke was used to process the reads, removing any read that contained adapters or uncalled bases, had a mean Phred below 15, or lacked an exact match to the constant primer or identifier. COPE v1.2.5 was used to merge the high-quality paired reads. Clonotypes were defined as unique nucleotide sequences and were aligned to IMGT TRB V, D and J references using MiTCR v1.1. The analysis was limited to V-J combinations with a frequency above 0.0001, which together covered over 99% of the repertoires. For each V-J combination, a TCR clonal expansion and chaos score was defined as the ratio of F50 clonal expansion to chaos observed in the TCRdist matrix. Welch's t-statistics and random forest were used to reduce the features to 10 to 15 V-J combinations, which were then used as input to a naive Bayes classifier. Thyroid-blood repertoire similarity was quantified with the Morisita-Horn index. TCRdb redid the processing of the public reads, applying fastp at Q25 and MiXCR, and retained in-frame beta chains. Every CDR3 protein is listed once, alongside the most common genes and DNA of its rows. The V and J calls and clone size come from TCRdb's table, not from the authors' own analysis. This sample is represented by roughly 300,000 distinct CDR3 sequences; roughly a sixth of them were singletons. About 12% of the sample lies in the top ten.

At the junction V is shortened by 2 bases and J by 4 bases, with 20 bases in between. CDR1 and CDR2, looked up from the germline V gene (reference sequence), are DFQATT and SNEGSKA. The CDR3 holds 16 amino acids from the cysteine to the phenylalanine. Kept here is only the CDR3 DNA, which spans 48 bases and is read in frame from base 1. The sequence derives from an adult man with Graves' ophthalmopathy. The V and J segments used are TRBV20-1 and TRBJ1-1; TRBD1 might be the D gene, on 6 matching bases. Material for sequencing was peripheral blood. The CDR3 region: CSARHPYRGGSTEAFF. Here is the DNA: TGCAGTGCTAGACACCCTTACCGGGGGGGCTCCACTGAAGCTTTCTTT.